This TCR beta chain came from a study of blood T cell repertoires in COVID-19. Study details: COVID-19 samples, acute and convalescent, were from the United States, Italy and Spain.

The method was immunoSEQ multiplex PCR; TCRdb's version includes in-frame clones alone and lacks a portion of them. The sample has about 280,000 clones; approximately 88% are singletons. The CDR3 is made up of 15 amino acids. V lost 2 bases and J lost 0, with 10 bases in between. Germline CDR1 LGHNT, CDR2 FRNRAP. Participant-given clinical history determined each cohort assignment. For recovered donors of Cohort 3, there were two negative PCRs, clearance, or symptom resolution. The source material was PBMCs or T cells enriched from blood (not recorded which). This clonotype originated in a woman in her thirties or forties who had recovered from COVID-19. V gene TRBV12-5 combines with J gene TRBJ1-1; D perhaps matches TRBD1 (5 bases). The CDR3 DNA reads TGTGCTAGTGGTTTGAATGCAGGGATGAACACTGAAGCTTTCTTT. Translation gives CASGLNAGMNTEAFF.